These 13 T cell receptor beta chains were all obtained from the same sample, sequenced in a study of identical twins. MiXCR, applied by TCRdb to the 5' RACE reads, yields one record per CDR3 protein. The data contain 700,000 to 950,000 distinct CDR3 sequences, around 12% of them singletons. The same specimen was also included in a second study, on yellow fever vaccine responses in identical twins.

Material: PBMCs. These receptor sequences come from a woman between 18 and 29 years old in good health.

This clonotype appeared many times. The chain employs TRBV5-1 and TRBJ2-1; D may be TRBD1 or TRBD2 (5 bases each). CDR3 size: 17 residues. V was pared by 4 bases and J by 0 bases, with 17 bases between. The germline CDR1 and CDR2 sequences are SGHRS and YFSETQ. This CDR3 is CASSPGTYRSSYNEQFF. The CDR3 DNA is TGCGCCAGCAGCCCCGGGACGTATAGGAGCTCCTACAATGAGCAGTTCTTC. Together with reference TRBV5-1 and TRBJ2-1, the CDR3 gives the full variable domain: KAGVTQTPRYLIKTRGQQVTLSCSPISGHRSVSWYQQTPGQGLQFLFEYFSETQRNKGNFPGRFSGRQFSNSRSEMNVSTLELGDSALYLCASSPGTYRSSYNEQFFGPGTRLTVL.

The chain uses TRBV5-1 and TRBJ2-5, with D tentatively TRBD1 (5 bases). V lost 0 bases, J lost 5 bases, and 11 bases lay in between. Germline CDR1 is SGHRS and CDR2 is YFSETQ. The CDR3 loop spans 14 amino acids. The CDR3 is CASSLASGPETQYF. The CDR3 bases are TGCGCCAGCAGCTTGGCTTCAGGGCCGGAGACCCAGTACTTC.

The chain has TRBV6-1 and TRBJ1-6, with no clear D. CDR1 is MNHNS, CDR2 SASEGT, per germline. V lost 0 bases and J lost 8, with 5 bases in between. The CDR3 extends over 13 amino acids. The CDR3 here is CASSEAWDSPLHF. In DNA, the CDR3 is TGTGCCAGCAGTGAAGCCTGGGATTCACCCCTCCACTTT.

The J gene is TRBJ1-1, the V gene TRBV10-3, with D possibly TRBD1 on 6 matching bases. This CDR3 has 14 amino acids. V lost 3 bases, J lost 4 bases, and 12 bases lay in between. Germline lookup yields CDR1 ENHRY and CDR2 SYGVKD. DNA for the CDR3: TGTGCCATCAGTGATTACAGGGTTGCCACTGAAGCTTTCTTT. This encodes CAISDYRVATEAFF.

The rearrangement links TRBV11-2 to TRBJ2-7, with 7 bases identical to TRBD2. Germline V lookup: CDR1 SGHAT, CDR2 FQNNGV. J gave up 2 bases and V 0 bases, and 4 bases lay outside the gene matches. The CDR3 extends over 15 amino acids. The CDR3 coding sequence is TGTGCCAGCAGCTTAGAAGGTGCGGGAGCCTACGAGCAGTACTTC. This encodes CASSLEGAGAYEQYF.

This clonotype was recorded a few times. The chain carries TRBV29-1 and TRBJ2-2; TRBD2 matches 7 bases. Trimming at V came to 7 bases and at J to 6 bases, leaving 5 bases not matched to a gene. The CDR3 is 12 residues long. CDR1 is SQVTM, CDR2 ANQGSEA, per germline. The CDR3 DNA sequence: TGCAGCGAGCGGACTAGATCCGGGGAGCTGTTTTTT. Protein: CSERTRSGELFF.

This chain links TRBV27 with TRBJ2-1, with 9 bases that match TRBD2. Germline lookup yields CDR1 MNHEY and CDR2 SMNVEV (reference sequence). V was clipped by 2 bases and J by 16 bases; unmatched bases: 9. This CDR3 comprises 13 residues. The CDR3 here is CASSLGAGTSFFF. The CDR3 DNA reads as TGTGCCAGCAGTTTAGGGGCCGGGACTAGCTTTTTCTTC.

This rearrangement joins TRBV4-2 to TRBJ2-7, with D possibly being TRBD1 (6 bases). The CDR3 spans 14 residues. V lost 3 bases to trimming and J lost 0 bases, with 9 bases between them. CDR1 and CDR2 (germline): LGHNA, YNFKEQ. The CDR3 loop is CASSQGQLSYEQYF. The CDR3 DNA reads as TGTGCCAGCAGCCAGGGACAACTCTCCTACGAGCAGTACTTC.

This clonotype was recorded a few times. The gene calls are TRBV29-1 and TRBJ1-3; D is perhaps TRBD1 (5 bases). The germline CDR1 and CDR2 sequences are SQVTM and ANQGSEA. The V and J ends lost 5 bases and 2 bases respectively, with 13 bases between them. The CDR3 extends over 14 amino acids. The CDR3 here is CSVLSQAAGNTIYF. The CDR3 nucleotides read TGCAGCGTTCTTTCACAGGCTGCTGGAAACACCATATATTTT.

The chain is built from TRBV2 and TRBJ1-1; 7 bases are a match to TRBD1. Germline-derived CDR1 and CDR2 are SNHLY and FYNNEI. This CDR3 is 15 amino acids long. The V segment lost 5 bases and the J segment 4 bases; nucleotides outside the gene matches: 10. CDR3 sequence reads: CASSSTGQLGTEAFF. The CDR3 DNA reads as TGTGCCAGCAGTTCTACGGGACAGCTGGGCACTGAAGCTTTCTTT.

This clonotype was picked up a small number of times. The rearrangement uses TRBV12-5 and TRBJ1-2, with 8 bases matching TRBD1. The CDR3 sequence is 17 residues long. Germline V CDR1 and CDR2: LGHNT, FRNRAP. The junction had 18 bases not matched to a gene; V was cut back by 5 bases and J by 7 bases. CDR3 in DNA: TGTGCTAGTGGTGCATGGGGAATGGGACAGGCCTTCGGTGGCTACACCTTC. Translating it yields CASGAWGMGQAFGGYTF.

At least ten counts were recorded for this clonotype. The chain carries TRBV28 and TRBJ2-3; D not certain. This CDR3 has 14 amino acids. CDR1 and CDR2 from the germline V gene are MDHEN and SYDVKM. Between the trimmed V and J ends, which lost 6 bases and 0 bases, there was a span of 10 bases. For the CDR3, the DNA is TGTGCCAGCAGCTCCACATCTAGCACAGATACGCAGTATTTT. Its protein product is CASSSTSSTDTQYF. Drawing the rest from reference TRBV28 and TRBJ2-3, the complete variable domain is DVKVTQSSRYLVKRTGEKVFLECVQDMDHENMFWYRQDPGLGLRLIYFSYDVKMKEKGDIPEGYSVSREKKERFSLILESASTNQTSMYLCASSSTSSTDTQYFGPGTRLTVL.

This clonotype was picked up a small number of times. CDR3 in DNA: TGCGCCAGCACCCGGGGGCTAGTCCGAACTTACAATGAGCAGTTCTTC. Translation: CASTRGLVRTYNEQFF. The rearrangement joins TRBV10-2 to TRBJ2-1, with D perhaps being TRBD1 or TRBD2 (6 bases each). This CDR3 contains 16 residues. Looked up from germline, CDR1 is WSHSY and CDR2 is SAAADI. The V gene lost 7 bases and the J gene lost 4 bases, with 20 bases spanning the gap.